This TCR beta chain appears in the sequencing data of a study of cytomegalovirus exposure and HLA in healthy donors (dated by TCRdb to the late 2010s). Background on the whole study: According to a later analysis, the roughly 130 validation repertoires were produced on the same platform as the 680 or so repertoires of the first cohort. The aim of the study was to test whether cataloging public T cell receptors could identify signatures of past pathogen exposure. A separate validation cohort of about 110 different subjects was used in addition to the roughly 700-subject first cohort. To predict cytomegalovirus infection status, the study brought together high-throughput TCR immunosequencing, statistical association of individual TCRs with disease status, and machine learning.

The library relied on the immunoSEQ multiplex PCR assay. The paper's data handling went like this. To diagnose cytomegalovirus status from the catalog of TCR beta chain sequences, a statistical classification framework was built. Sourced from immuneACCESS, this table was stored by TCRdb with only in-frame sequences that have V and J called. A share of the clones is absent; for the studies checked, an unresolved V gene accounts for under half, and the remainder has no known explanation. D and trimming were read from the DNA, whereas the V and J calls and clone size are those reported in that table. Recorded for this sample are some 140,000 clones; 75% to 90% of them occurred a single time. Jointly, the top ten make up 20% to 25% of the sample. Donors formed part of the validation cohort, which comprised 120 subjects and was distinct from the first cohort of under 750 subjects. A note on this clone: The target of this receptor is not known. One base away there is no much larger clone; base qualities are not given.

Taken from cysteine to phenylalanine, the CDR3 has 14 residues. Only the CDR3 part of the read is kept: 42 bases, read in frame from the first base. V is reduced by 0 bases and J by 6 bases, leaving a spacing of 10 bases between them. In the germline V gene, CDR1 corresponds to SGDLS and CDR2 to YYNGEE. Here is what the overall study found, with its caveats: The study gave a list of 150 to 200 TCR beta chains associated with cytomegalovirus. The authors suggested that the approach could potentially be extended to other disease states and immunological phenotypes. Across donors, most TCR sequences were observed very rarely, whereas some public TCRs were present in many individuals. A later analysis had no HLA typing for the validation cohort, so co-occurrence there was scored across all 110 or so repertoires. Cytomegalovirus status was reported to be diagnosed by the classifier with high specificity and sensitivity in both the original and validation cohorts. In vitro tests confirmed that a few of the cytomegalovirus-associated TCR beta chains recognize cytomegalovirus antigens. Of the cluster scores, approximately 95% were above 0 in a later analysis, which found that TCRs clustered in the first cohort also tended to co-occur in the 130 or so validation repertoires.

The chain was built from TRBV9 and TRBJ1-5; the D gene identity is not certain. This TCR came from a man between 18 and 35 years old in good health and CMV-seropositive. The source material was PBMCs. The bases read TGTGCCAGCAGCGTAGACGGGTTCGGTCAGCCCCAGCATTTT. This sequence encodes CASSVDGFGQPQHF. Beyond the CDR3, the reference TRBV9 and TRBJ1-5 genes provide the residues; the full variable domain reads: DSGVTQTPKHLITATGQRVTLRCSPRSGDLSVYWYQQSLDQGLQFLIQYYNGEERAKGNILERFSAQQFPDLHSELNLSSLELGDSALYFCASSVDGFGQPQHFGDGTRLSIL.